This entry is about one T cell receptor (beta chain). Its antigen is unknown. These data belong to a study of cytomegalovirus exposure and HLA in healthy donors. V gave up 8 bases and J gave up 2 bases; unmatched junction bases: 5. The CDR3 has 15 amino acids. CDR1 SNHLY and CDR2 FYNNEI come from the germline V gene. Separate from the approximately 700-subject first cohort was the approximately 130-subject validation cohort, to which the donors belonged. Produced via immunoSEQ multiplex PCR; TCRdb's table is partial and in-frame only. The sample has 80,000 to 100,000 clones, approximately 90% seen once; the top ten hold approximately 4%. Findings and caveats of the study: Altogether, more than 150 TCR beta chains were recorded as cytomegalovirus-associated. Three chains tied to CMV proved CMV antigen-specific in vitro. With high specificity and sensitivity, the classifier reportedly diagnosed cytomegalovirus status.

V usage is TRBV2 and J usage is TRBJ2-6; TRBD1 agrees at 8 bases. Sample: PBMCs. The TCR comes from a woman aged 25 to 39 in good health and CMV-seronegative. In nucleotides, the CDR3 is TGTGCCAGCTCCCCAGGGGGCGCTGGGGCCAACGTCCTGACTTTC. Translating it yields CASSPGGAGANVLTF.